This T cell receptor beta chain was profiled in a study of blood T cell repertoires in COVID-19. Study context: Researchers got acute and convalescent COVID-19 samples from the United States, Italy and Spain.

The CDR3 totals 16 residues. In germline, CDR1 is SEHNR, CDR2 FQNEAQ (reference sequence). The V and J ends lost 5 bases and 3 bases respectively, with 17 bases between them. In the original workflow: Amplification with reference gene primers provided the estimates of nucleated cell counts. The repertoire was sequenced with immunoSEQ multiplex PCR; TCRdb's copy has only in-frame clones and lacks some. The V and J calls and the clone size are those of that table, but D and trimming were determined from the DNA. The sample holds about 26,000 clones; approximately 81% are singletons and the top ten take roughly 31%.

Sample: peripheral blood. This clonotype was sampled from a human donor in a cohort sampled during active COVID-19. The rearrangement joins TRBV7-9 to TRBJ2-1, with D possibly TRBD2 on 5 matching bases. In DNA form, the CDR3 reads TGTGCCAGCAGCCCCCAGTCAATTCGGGGCTACAATGAGCAGTTCTTC. Translated, it gives CASSPQSIRGYNEQFF.